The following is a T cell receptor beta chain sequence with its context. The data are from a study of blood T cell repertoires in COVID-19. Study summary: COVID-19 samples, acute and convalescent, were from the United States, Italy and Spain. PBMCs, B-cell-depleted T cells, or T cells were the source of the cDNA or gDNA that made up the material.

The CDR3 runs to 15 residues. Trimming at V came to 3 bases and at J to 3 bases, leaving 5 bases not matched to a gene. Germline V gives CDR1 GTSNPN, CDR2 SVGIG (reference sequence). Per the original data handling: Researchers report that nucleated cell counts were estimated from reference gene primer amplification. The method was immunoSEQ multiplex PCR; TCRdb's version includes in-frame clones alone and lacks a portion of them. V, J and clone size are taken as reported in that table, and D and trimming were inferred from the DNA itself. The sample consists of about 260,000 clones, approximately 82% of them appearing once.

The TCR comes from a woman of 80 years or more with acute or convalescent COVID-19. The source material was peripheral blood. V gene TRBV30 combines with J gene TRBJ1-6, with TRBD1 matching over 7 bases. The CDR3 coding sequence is TGTGCCTGGAGCGGACAGGTTAACTATAATTCACCCCTCCACTTT. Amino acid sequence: CAWSGQVNYNSPLHF.